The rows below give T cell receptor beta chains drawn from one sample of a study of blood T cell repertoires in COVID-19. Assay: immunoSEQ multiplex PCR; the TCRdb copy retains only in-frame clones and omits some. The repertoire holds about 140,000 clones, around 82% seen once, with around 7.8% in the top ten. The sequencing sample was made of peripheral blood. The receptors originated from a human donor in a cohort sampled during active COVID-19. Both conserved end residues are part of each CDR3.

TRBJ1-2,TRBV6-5,CASRDQDRGNYGYTF
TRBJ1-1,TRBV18,CASSQGADTEAFF
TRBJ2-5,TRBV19,CASSMSLRGALQETQYF
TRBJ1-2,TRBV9,CASSVASSQIYGYTF
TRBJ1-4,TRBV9,CASSPRGGSNEKLFF
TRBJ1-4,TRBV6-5,CASTGGRTNEKLFF
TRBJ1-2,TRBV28,CASSYGQGRYGYTF
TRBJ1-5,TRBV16,CASSQGQPNQPQHF
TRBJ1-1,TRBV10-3,CAISKGQLNTEAFF
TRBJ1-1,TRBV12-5,CASGVGGISEAFF
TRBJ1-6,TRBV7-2,CASSLVDSVNSPLHF